This TCR beta chain was sequenced for a study of Graves' ophthalmopathy and Graves' hyperthyroidism. Researchers took RNA transcripts and amplified TCR beta CDR3 regions from them. Second-round multiplex PCR came after a first-round RT-PCR that employed HTBI primers. MiXCR, run by TCRdb on the multiplex PCR reads, gives a single entry per CDR3 protein. The table has hundreds of thousands of distinct CDR3 sequences, roughly 20% seen once. Germline loops: CDR1 LGHNT, CDR2 FRNRAP. The CDR3 spans 14 residues. V lost 5 bases to trimming and J lost 5 bases; unmatched junction nucleotides: 8. This clonotype was obtained from a woman between 18 and 29 years old with stable Graves' hyperthyroidism. Some clones in this sample may be carry-over from other donors' samples. The sequenced material came from peripheral blood. This sequence joins TRBV12-5 and TRBJ2-5, with 7 positions matching TRBD2. The chain's CDR3 is CASGPLTGGETQYF. For the CDR3, the DNA is TGTGCTAGTGGTCCCCTAACGGGAGGTGAGACCCAGTACTTC. The entire variable domain, with the rest obtained from reference TRBV12-5 and TRBJ2-5, is as follows: DARVTQTPRHKVTEMGQEVTMRCQPILGHNTVFWYRQTMMQGLELLAYFRNRAPLDDSGMPKDRFSAEMPDATLATLKIQPSEPRDSAVYFCASGPLTGGETQYFGPGTRLLVL.